Given below is one T cell receptor (beta chain) in context. Its specificity is not known. Other DNA sequences from this sample encode an identical CDR3 as well. Method: immunoSEQ multiplex PCR; TCRdb's copy keeps in-frame clones and lacks some. The table has 350,000 to 450,000 clones, roughly 87% seen once. This sample is part of a study of Ad26.COV2.S vaccination and SARS-CoV-2 variants. Treatment described: some 19 received Ad26.COV2.S at low or high dose, single or two shots; 5 received placebo; per-sample allocation not given. Samples analyzed were those drawn on day 63 after the first vaccine or placebo injection. In Boston, the donor was an adult between 18-55 years of age. What was given as vaccine was an Ad26 vector encoding Wuhan-strain SARS-CoV-2 spike. Findings and caveats of the study: Total T cell responses, in the TCR breadth and depth analyses, may have been underestimated. There was reportedly substantial breadth in spike-specific CD8+ and CD4+ T cell responses after vaccination.

This specimen consisted of peripheral blood, obtained in a trial of Ad26.COV2.S vaccine versus placebo. The receptor's source is a person between 18 and 65 years old who received the Ad26.COV2.S COVID-19 vaccine or a placebo.

The CDR3: CASSLVGYEQYF. CDR3 DNA: TGTGCCAGCAGCTTGGTAGGCTACGAGCAGTACTTC. The genes are TRBV5-6 and TRBJ2-7; unclear D gene. CDR1 SGHDT and CDR2 YYEEEE come from the germline V gene. V lost 0 bases to trimming and J lost 3 bases, with 4 bases between them. The CDR3 has 12 amino acids.